Below are 3 T cell receptor beta chains sequenced from a single sample in a study of T cell clones after liver transplantation. Profiling relied on immunoSEQ multiplex PCR, and the TCRdb table lists in-frame clones only, not all of them. This repertoire shows more than 65,000 clones, roughly nine tenths found once; its top ten account for approximately 2.5%. Sample: CD4+ T cells from blood, taken before liver transplant. All receptors derive from a human donor who received a liver transplant.

The chain uses TRBV4-2 and TRBJ2-1; 12 nucleotides match TRBD2. The germline V gene has CDR1 LGHNA and CDR2 YNFKEQ. There are 17 residues in the CDR3. V was pared by 1 base and J by 5 bases, with 6 bases of the junction left unmatched. In nucleotides, the CDR3 is TGTGCCAGCAGCCAAGGGGCTAGCGGGAGGGAGGACAATGAGCAGTTCTTC. Translation gives CASSQGASGREDNEQFF.

V gene TRBV19 combines with J gene TRBJ2-1; D gene ambiguous. The CDR3 is 11 residues long. With 4 bases removed from V and 4 bases from J, the gap between germline ends came to 2 bases. Per germline, CDR1 LNHDA and CDR2 SQIVND (reference sequence). The CDR3 sequence: CASSRYNEQFF. The CDR3 DNA reads TGTGCCAGTAGTAGATACAATGAGCAGTTCTTC. Using reference TRBV19 and TRBJ2-1 for the parts outside the CDR3, the full variable domain is DGGITQSPKYLFRKEGQNVTLSCEQNLNHDAMYWYRQDPGQGLRLIYYSQIVNDFQKGDIAEGYSVSREKKESFPLTVTSAQKNPTAFYLCASSRYNEQFFGPGTRLTVL.

This chain links TRBV10-3 with TRBJ2-1, with D maybe TRBD1 (7 bases). The CDR3 contains 13 residues. The V gene's germline CDR1 is ENHRY and CDR2 SYGVKD. V was pared by 8 bases and J by 6 bases, with 14 bases between. The CDR3 sequence is CAIFAQGGNEQFF. The CDR3 bases are TGTGCCATCTTCGCCCAGGGGGGCAATGAGCAGTTCTTC.